The 17 T cell receptor beta chains presented below share a single source sample, sequenced in a study of blood T cell repertoires in COVID-19. Measured with immunoSEQ multiplex PCR; TCRdb has only the in-frame clones, and not every one. The sample includes approximately 450,000 clones, about 85% of them seen just once. Sequencing used PBMCs or T cells enriched from blood (not recorded which). The receptors stem from a woman in her late teens or twenties with acute COVID-19.

The chain carries TRBV13 and TRBJ2-5; no clear D. The CDR3 contains 15 residues. CDR1 is PRHDT and CDR2 is FYEKMQ in the germline V gene (reference sequence). Deletions cut 6 bases from V and 1 base from J, with 15 bases between. The CDR3 is CASSSRRSVQETQYF. In DNA, the CDR3 is TGTGCCAGCAGTTCAAGGCGCAGCGTCCAAGAGACCCAGTACTTC.

The chain has TRBV9 and TRBJ1-1; D remains unclear. The germline V and J ends were trimmed by 0 bases and 10 bases, with 16 bases remaining between them. Germline values: CDR1 SGDLS, CDR2 YYNGEE. This CDR3 region has 14 residues. This chain's CDR3 is CASSVAYSLEGAFF. The CDR3 nucleotides read TGTGCCAGCAGCGTAGCTTACAGCCTGGAGGGAGCTTTCTTT.

The J gene is TRBJ1-1, the V gene TRBV3-1 (or the pseudogene TRBV3-2), with D hard to call. V lost 1 base and J lost 2, with 2 bases in between. From germline, CDR1 is LGHDT and CDR2 YNNKEL (reference sequence). The CDR3 loop spans 12 amino acids. The CDR3 protein is CASSQVNTEAFF. The DNA for the CDR3 is TGTGCCAGCAGCCAAGTAAACACTGAAGCTTTCTTT.

The rearrangement joins TRBV29-1 to TRBJ2-2, with TRBD1 matching 8 bases. V dropped 4 bases and J dropped 4; count of bases not matched to a gene: 8. The CDR3 consists of 15 residues. Germline lookup yields CDR1 SQVTM and CDR2 ANQGSEA. The CDR3 DNA reads TGCAGCGTTGGCAAGACAGGGGTCGGCACCGGGGAGCTGTTTTTT. This translates into CSVGKTGVGTGELFF.

The chain joins TRBV9 to TRBJ2-5, with 9 positions matching TRBD1. CDR1 and CDR2 from the germline V gene are SGDLS and YYNGEE. The CDR3 is made up of 15 amino acids. Unmatched junction bases numbered 7, after V lost 4 bases and J lost 3 bases. The CDR3 loop is CASSFPQGAEETQYF. CDR3 coding DNA: TGTGCCAGCAGCTTTCCACAGGGGGCTGAAGAGACCCAGTACTTC.

The chain carries TRBV15 and TRBJ2-1, with 14 bases aligning to TRBD2. J gave up 13 bases and V 5 bases, and 10 bases lay outside the gene matches. This CDR3 region has 15 residues. CDR1 and CDR2 from the germline V gene are LNHNV and YYDKDF (reference sequence). The CDR3 loop reads CATSVALGLAGVQFF. The DNA for the CDR3 is TGTGCCACCAGCGTAGCCCTGGGACTAGCGGGAGTTCAGTTCTTC.

On this clone itself: In the same sample, other DNA sequences code for this CDR3. The V and J genes are TRBV9 and TRBJ2-2, with D perhaps TRBD1 (5 bases). CDR3 length: 14 residues. V was shortened by 1 base and J by 4 bases, with 8 bases between the two germline ends. Looked up from germline, CDR1 is SGDLS and CDR2 is YYNGEE. CDR3 nucleotides: TGTGCCAGCAGCGTACAGGGTACCACCGGGGAGCTGTTTTTT. It encodes CASSVQGTTGELFF.

The chain employs TRBV21-1 and TRBJ2-4; the table's D gene call, TRBD1, was not cross checked with the DNA. TRBV21-1 corresponds to a pseudogene. The CDR3 is made up of 16 amino acids. The CDR3 coding sequence is TGTGCCAGCAGCAAAGGGACAAGCATAGCCAAAAACATTCAGTACTTC. Protein product: CASSKGTSIAKNIQYF.

The chain links TRBV27 to TRBJ1-2, with TRBD1 matching 7 bases. Germline trimming cut 6 bases from V and 7 bases from J; bases unmatched to any gene: 11. CDR3 length equals 14 residues. Germline lookup yields CDR1 MNHEY and CDR2 SMNVEV (reference sequence). DNA for the CDR3: TGTGCCAGCAGCGATTCGGACAGGAACCCTGGCTACACCTTC. This translates into CASSDSDRNPGYTF.

The rearrangement joins TRBV19 to TRBJ2-7; 7 bases line up with TRBD2. The CDR3 is 13 amino acids. Germline lookup yields CDR1 LNHDA and CDR2 SQIVND (reference sequence). J was trimmed by 6 bases and V by 4 bases; bases with no gene match: 6. The CDR3 coding sequence is TGTGCCAGTAGTACCACTGGGGGGGTCGAGCAGTACTTC. Its translation is CASSTTGGVEQYF.

This clone occurred once. The chain combines TRBV4-3 with TRBJ2-1; tentatively, D is TRBD2 (5 bases). Germline CDR1 LGHNA, CDR2 YSLEER. CDR3 size: 18 residues. Trimming took 1 base from V and 2 from J, leaving 18 bases between them. In DNA, the CDR3 is TGCGCCAGCAGCCAAGGAGTATTCGAAGGGCGGGCCTACAATGAGCAGTTCTTC. This codes for CASSQGVFEGRAYNEQFF.

This clone was picked up one time. The gene calls are TRBV5-1 and TRBJ1-6; D unclear. CDR1 and CDR2 (germline): SGHRS, YFSETQ. The V and J ends lost 0 bases and 6 bases respectively, with 13 bases between them. The CDR3 runs 16 residues. The CDR3 DNA sequence: TGCGCCAGCAGCTTGGAATGGACGGGGTTTAATTCACCCCTCCACTTT. Amino acid sequence: CASSLEWTGFNSPLHF.

This clone was counted a few times. The gene calls are TRBV7-2 and TRBJ2-7, with 9 positions matching TRBD1. The CDR3 totals 15 residues. From germline, CDR1 is SGHTA and CDR2 FQGNSA. V was clipped by 3 bases and J by 7 bases; unmatched bases: 10. CDR3 residues: CASSFQGQGQGEQYF. The CDR3, as DNA: TGTGCCAGCAGCTTCCAAGGACAGGGGCAAGGAGAGCAGTACTTC. The full variable domain, rest sourced from reference TRBV7-2 and TRBJ2-7, is GAGVSQSPSNKVTEKGKDVELRCDPISGHTALYWYRQSLGQGLEFLIYFQGNSAPDKSGLPSDRFSAERTGGSVSTLTIQRTQQEDSAVYLCASSFQGQGQGEQYFGPGTRLTVT.

This chain connects TRBV15 to TRBJ1-5, with D unresolved. From germline, CDR1 is LNHNV and CDR2 YYDKDF (reference sequence). The CDR3 consists of 15 residues. V gave up 0 bases and J gave up 4 bases, with 10 bases separating them. CDR3 loop: CATSRDYSQNQPQHF. In DNA, the CDR3 is TGTGCCACCAGCAGAGATTATAGCCAAAATCAGCCCCAGCATTTT.

The genes are TRBV10-1 and TRBJ1-1, with D uncertain. The V end was cut by 0 bases, the J end by 1 base, with 12 bases between. This CDR3 is 16 amino acids long. Germline CDR1 reads WNHNN; CDR2 reads SYGVQD (reference sequence). The CDR3, as DNA: TGCGCCAGCAGTGAGTCGAGACCAGGTCCGAACACTGAAGCTTTCTTT. Translated, it gives CASSESRPGPNTEAFF.

This chain links TRBV6-5 with TRBJ2-2; D gene ambiguous. CDR3 length equals 15 residues. From germline, CDR1 is MNHEY and CDR2 SVGAGI. V shed 10 bases and J shed 2 bases, with 17 bases lying between them. Written as DNA, the CDR3 is TGTGCCACTTACCCGGGTCCCCTAAACACCGGGGAGCTGTTTTTT. Translated, it gives CATYPGPLNTGELFF.

The rearrangement joins TRBV5-1 to TRBJ2-2; 7 bases fit TRBD2. Looked up from germline, CDR1 is SGHRS and CDR2 is YFSETQ. The V gene end was trimmed by 2 bases and the J gene end by 2 bases; junction bases not matched to a gene: 6. This CDR3 has 16 amino acids. CDR3 protein: CASSFGAGVNTGELFF. The CDR3 region has the DNA TGCGCCAGCAGCTTCGGGGCGGGGGTCAACACCGGGGAGCTGTTTTTT.